This T cell receptor (beta chain) was recovered during a study of shared clonotypes between healthy human individuals. Study-level background: Each donor had three CD4 naive, three CD4 memory, two CD8 naive and one CD8 memory plate. Notes on the study in general: Generation probability values for non-shared clonotypes were lower than those for clonotypes shared by all four donors. What rarefaction showed was incomplete sorted-subset sequencing despite large depth.

This clone was seen a few times. Its antigen is not known. Negatively enriched CD4+ T cells were divided by CD45RA into naive and memory. Assay: immunoSEQ multiplex PCR; the TCRdb copy retains only in-frame clones and omits some. The table has 900,000 to 1,200,000 clones, roughly 74% seen once. V was pared by 2 bases and J by 13 bases, with 4 bases of the junction left unmatched. This CDR3 comprises 12 residues. Germline V gives CDR1 SGHDT, CDR2 YYEEEE. Sequenced material: memory CD4+ T cells from PBMCs. The subset was: CD45RA-negative fraction. The chain combines TRBV5-6 with TRBJ2-3; 10 bases align to TRBD1. This sequence originates from a young man in good health. Some clones in this sample may be carry-over from other donors' samples. The DNA for the CDR3 is TGTGCCAGCAGCTTCCGGGACAGGGGAAAGTATTTT. Translating gives CASSFRDRGKYF.